This TCR beta chain was captured in a study of cytomegalovirus exposure and HLA in healthy donors. This PCR relied on a set of 60 Vbeta primers and 13 Jbeta primers. Data came from immunoSEQ multiplex PCR; TCRdb stores just in-frame clones and leaves some out. The repertoire includes approximately 100,000 clones, nearly 80% of them detected once, and 4.1% sits in the top ten. This clone has just a few counts. Germline values: CDR1 SGHNT, CDR2 YYREEE (reference sequence). Trimming took 2 bases from V and 5 from J, leaving 13 bases between them. The CDR3 is 15 residues long. The V and J genes are TRBV5-4 and TRBJ2-2, with D perhaps TRBD2 (5 bases). This clonotype was sampled from a woman aged 40 to 50 in good health and CMV-seropositive. The sample consisted of PBMCs. CDR3 coding DNA: TGTGCCAGCAGCTTTCTTTATTCGGGGACCGGGGAGCTGTTTTTT. The encoded protein is CASSFLYSGTGELFF.